The T cell receptor beta chain under discussion was sequenced for a study of T cells after yellow fever vaccination. Study-level results: The study re-detected most primary-vaccination clones after the booster (approximately 97% CD4, 80% to 90% CD8).

Conversion of TCR transcripts into cDNA relied on 5'RACE template switching, which added a universal primer site and UMIs. TCRdb re-analysed the 5' RACE reads in MiXCR, keeping a single row per CDR3 protein. The sample gives 610,000 or so distinct CDR3 sequences, around 12% of which show up once; approximately 15% is in the top ten. The CDR3 extends over 15 amino acids. V lost 1 base, J lost 4 bases, and 12 bases lay in between. The germline CDR1 and CDR2 sequences are LNHNV and YYDKDF (reference sequence). This clonotype appeared a few times. The antigen is not known. The chain carries TRBV15 and TRBJ2-3; TRBD1 might be the D (5 bases). The sequenced sample was PBMCs, obtained on the day of the yellow fever booster vaccination. This sequence originates from a man aged 30 to 45 who received the YFV17D yellow fever vaccine. CDR3 coding DNA: TGTGCCACCAGCAGAGCAGGGTTTTCTGCAGATACGCAGTATTTT. This codes for CATSRAGFSADTQYF.